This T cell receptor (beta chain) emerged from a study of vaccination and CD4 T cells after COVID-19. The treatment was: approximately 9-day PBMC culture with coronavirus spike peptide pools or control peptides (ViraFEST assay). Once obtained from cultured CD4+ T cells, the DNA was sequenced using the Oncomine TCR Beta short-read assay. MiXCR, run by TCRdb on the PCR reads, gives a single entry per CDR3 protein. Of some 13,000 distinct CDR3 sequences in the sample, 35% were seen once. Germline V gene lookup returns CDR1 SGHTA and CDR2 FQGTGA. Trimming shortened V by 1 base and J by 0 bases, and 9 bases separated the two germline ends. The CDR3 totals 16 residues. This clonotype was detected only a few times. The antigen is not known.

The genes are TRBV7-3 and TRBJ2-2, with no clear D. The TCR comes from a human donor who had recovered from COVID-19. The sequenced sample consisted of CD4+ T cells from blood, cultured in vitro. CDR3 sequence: CASSLNTRSNTGELFF. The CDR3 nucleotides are TGTGCCAGCAGCTTAAATACCCGCTCGAACACCGGGGAGCTGTTTTTT.